The subject of this entry is one T cell receptor beta chain. The target of this receptor is not known. No base quality information exists; no much larger clone differs at one position. The cohort comprised fewer than 700 healthy bone marrow donors. All cohort members were sampled while nominally healthy, although unrecorded immune exposures were likely present. The donor was CMV seronegative and belonged to the group of around 350 seronegative cohort members. A peripheral blood sample was collected from each donor, and TCR beta sequencing was performed on peripheral blood mononuclear cells. Genomic DNA extraction from the blood cell samples was performed with the Qiagen DNeasy Blood Extraction Kit. This sample is drawn from a study of cytomegalovirus exposure and HLA in healthy donors (dated by TCRdb to 2016 to 2017). Describing the broader study: An earlier analysis of roughly 610 of the donors reported approximately 300 Gb of sequence data and about 120 million unique TCR beta sequences obtained from about 179 million T cells. An early release that covered roughly 600 HLA-typed donors contained 300 to 350 gigabases of sequencing data and about 93 million unique TCR sequences. Of the roughly 410 genotyped donors, 70% to 90% were placed in the genetic ancestry cluster associated with self-reported Caucasian donors. The aim of the study was to test whether cataloging public T cell receptors could identify signatures of past pathogen exposure. The study used immunosequencing to profile the T cell repertoires of approximately 650 subjects and linked those repertoires to cytomegalovirus serostatus. In addition to the first cohort of 666 subjects, a separate validation cohort of 130 or so different subjects was used. High-throughput TCR immunosequencing, statistical association of individual TCRs with disease status, and machine learning were combined to predict cytomegalovirus infection status. A later analysis re-examined previously published TCR beta repertoires from more than 550 donors and added high-resolution HLA genotyping to investigate patterns of TCR occurrence. Rather than drawing on any new phenotypic data, the later analysis identified candidate immune exposures from TCR beta sequences and the way those sequences occurred across donors. An earlier analysis of some 500 of the donors applied high-throughput TCR beta sequencing to assess whether each TCR beta V gene segment acted as functional or pseudogenic. Donor age, sex, ethnicity and CMV serostatus were collected together with the repertoire data. In a later genetic analysis, genome-wide SNP genotypes for about three fifths of the 666 donors were used, and that subset was treated as a discovery cohort. Every discovery cohort repertoire had been produced on one sequencing platform. Class I and class II HLA loci were covered by the typing at four-digit resolution. Typing coverage varied by locus: 629-630 donors for A, B, C, DRB1 and DQB1; approximately 520 for DQA1; over 600 for DPA1; roughly 450 for DPB1. Several DR-DQ haplotypes were treated as single units for association and clustering because of strong linkage in the cohort. On average, roughly 240,000 unique TCR beta nucleotide sequences were sequenced per donor among 300 to 500 genotyped donors of the cohort, with approximately 18% of those sequences being non-productive.

Library creation used the immunoSEQ multiplex PCR assay. For the multiplex PCR, a mixture combining 60 forward primers for TCR Vbeta segments and 13 reverse primers for TCR Jbeta segments was used. The CDR3 region of rearranged TCR beta genes was amplified from genomic DNA with a multiplex PCR assay. The amplified TCR beta libraries were sequenced on the Illumina HiSeq System as 87-base-pair reads. As for the original processing: A later analysis counted 65 million to 90 million unique TCR beta chains across the 690 or so repertoires, and 9.5 million to 11 million of these chains were shared by at least two donors. To remove PCR and sequencing errors, raw reads were error-corrected and collapsed into unique sequences using a nearest-neighbor algorithm that merged closely related sequences. To assign V, D and J gene segments, CDR3 sequences were aligned to IMGT reference sequences. For a sequence to be retained, a match of at least six nucleotides was required to both a V gene segment and a J gene segment. A rearrangement was called productive if the CDR3 had no stop codons and remained in frame with V and J, and every other rearrangement was called non-productive. Following IMGT convention, CDR3 was defined as the stretch from the second conserved V-encoded cysteine up to the conserved J-encoded phenylalanine. The earlier analysis of 450 to 750 of the donors excluded any sequence lacking an unambiguous match to a single V gene segment. An earlier analysis of fewer than 750 of the donors called V segments functional above 56.7% productive rearrangements and segregating when the between-donor standard deviation exceeded 5%. A statistical classification framework was built for diagnosing cytomegalovirus status from the catalog of TCR beta chain sequences. In a later analysis, TCR nucleotide sequences were compared against IMGT/GENE-DB human TR gene sequences so that V and J genes could be assigned. The TCRdist pipeline was used in a later analysis to assign CDR3 sequences and most-parsimonious VDJ recombination scenarios. In a later analysis, each TCR beta chain was defined by its CDR3 amino acid sequence together with its V-gene family, and reads lacking a unique V-gene family were excluded. To address suspected cross-contamination and a sequencing artifact, a later analysis removed around 590 highly shared, low-generation-probability nucleotide sequences. For each public chain, a later analysis derived a clonal expansion index from normalized ranks of inferred template counts within each repertoire. In a later analysis, generation probabilities were computed with a VDJ recombination model fitted to out-of-frame rearrangements, and the resulting probabilities were checked against IGoR. In a later analysis, TCR-TCR, TCR-HLA and TCR-CMV co-occurrence was scored with hypergeometric tests, and a repertoire-size bias correction was applied to TCR pairs. In a later analysis, false discovery rates were estimated by permuting HLA or CMV assignments 20 times. In a later analysis, co-occurring TCRs were grouped with DBSCAN, and TCRdist sequence similarity was added when clustering was performed within HLA-allele-positive subsets. For co-occurrence clustering, repertoires with fewer than 30,000 or more than 120,000 public chains were excluded, along with five or six repertoires with anomalous nucleotide sharing. The clones in this table, taken by TCRdb from immuneACCESS, are in-frame only. Not every clone is retained; where verified, under half of the shortfall comes from an unresolved V gene, and the cause of the rest is unknown. The DNA gave D and trimming, while V, J and clone size come from that table. This sample holds over 85,000 clones; 77% were observed only once. 7.7% of the sample comes from the top ten.

The germline V gene specifies MDHEN as CDR1 and SYDVKM as CDR2. V is shortened by 1 base, J by 7 bases, and the region joining them spans 8 bases. From cysteine to phenylalanine, the CDR3 is 14 amino acids long. Solely the CDR3 DNA is kept, with 42 bases framed from the first base. The investigation overall reported the following: A cluster of highly shared sequence variants was judged likely to be a technical artifact of the sequencing pipeline. According to a later genetic analysis, donors in an Asian-associated ancestry cluster had fewer N-insertions in productive TCRs than the approximately 700-donor mean. According to a later analysis, TCR association rates differed among HLA loci, with DRB1 alleles showing the most associated TCRs and HLA-C alleles showing the fewest. Strong co-occurrence of HLA alleles, especially DR and DQ, made assigning TCR associations to individual alleles difficult. The authors suggested that the approach could potentially be extended to other disease states and immunological phenotypes. Immune exposure information for the cohort was limited to CMV serostatus. In a later analysis, most CMV-associated TCR beta chains were found to appear HLA-restricted, with HLA associations seemingly driven largely by CMV exposure. A further reported finding was that TCR beta sequences accurately predicted the HLA-A and HLA-B alleles for most subjects in the first cohort. In the study, around 150 TCR beta chains were listed as associated with cytomegalovirus. In vitro tests confirmed that a few of the cytomegalovirus-associated TCR beta chains recognize cytomegalovirus antigens. Roughly uniform sequencing depth across donors was assumed in presence/absence analyses, although this assumption may not hold. While some public TCRs were present in many individuals, most TCR sequences turned up only very rarely across donors. Correlated functional status among segregating V segments might reflect linkage disequilibrium, but an unknown experimental factor could not be ruled out. An earlier analysis of 587 of the donors showed that most TCR beta V segments appeared in productive rearrangements either about 87% or about 30% of the time, which broadly matched IMGT annotations. In a later analysis, around 17,000 TCR beta sequences were associated with specific HLA alleles at a false discovery rate of 0.05. In a later analysis, HLA-associated TCR beta chains showed more clonal expansion and lower generation probabilities than non-associated chains that were equally common. Over 15 rarely observed V segments, including chromosome 9 orphons, were excluded from the earlier analysis of some 590 of the donors because counts were too low. V-gene and J-gene trimming of TCR beta chains was associated with a missense DCLRE1C variant in a later genetic analysis, and the association was replicated in an independent cohort. Several of the top co-occurrence clusters appeared to be linked to parvovirus B19, influenza, CMV and Epstein-Barr virus, according to a later analysis. HLA typing was unavailable for some donors at each locus, so association tests used only the typed subset. Only TCR beta chains were sequenced in this cohort, and the absence of alpha or paired-chain data limited detectable features. Some IMGT-functional V segments, including TRBV6-2 and TRBV6-3, could not be told apart with the 87-base-pair reads, so those segments were excluded. The classifier was reported to diagnose cytomegalovirus status with high specificity and sensitivity in both the original and validation cohorts.

The sequence derives from a female donor in good health and CMV-seronegative. The specimen was PBMCs. The sequence links TRBV28 to TRBJ1-6; the D gene is perhaps TRBD1, from 6 matching bases. DNA sequence: TGTGCCAGCAGTTTATCGCAGGGGAATTCACCCCTCCACTTT. This yields the protein CASSLSQGNSPLHF.